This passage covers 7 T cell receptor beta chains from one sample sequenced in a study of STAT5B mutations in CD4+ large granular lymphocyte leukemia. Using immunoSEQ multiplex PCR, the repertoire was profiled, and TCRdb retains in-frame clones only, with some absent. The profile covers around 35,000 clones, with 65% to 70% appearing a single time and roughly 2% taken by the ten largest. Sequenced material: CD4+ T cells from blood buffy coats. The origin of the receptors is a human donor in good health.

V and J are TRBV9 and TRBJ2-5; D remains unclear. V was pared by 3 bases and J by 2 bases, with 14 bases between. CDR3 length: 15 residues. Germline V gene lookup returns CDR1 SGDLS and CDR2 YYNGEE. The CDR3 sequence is CASSALGGAQETQYF. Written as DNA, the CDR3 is TGTGCCAGCAGCGCCTTGGGTGGAGCTCAAGAGACCCAGTACTTC.

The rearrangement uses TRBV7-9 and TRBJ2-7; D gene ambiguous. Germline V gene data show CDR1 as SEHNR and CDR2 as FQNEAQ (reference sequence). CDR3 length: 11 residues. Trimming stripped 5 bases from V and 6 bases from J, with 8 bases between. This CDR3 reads CASSKSSEQYF. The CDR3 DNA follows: TGTGCCAGCAGCAAGAGCAGCGAGCAGTACTTC.

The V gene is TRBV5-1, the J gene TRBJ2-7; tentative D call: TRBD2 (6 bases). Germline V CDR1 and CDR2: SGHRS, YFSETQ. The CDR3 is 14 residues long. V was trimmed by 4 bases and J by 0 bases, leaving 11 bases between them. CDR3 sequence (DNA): TGCGCCAGCAGCGGGGGACTGAGCTCCTACGAGCAGTACTTC. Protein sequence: CASSGGLSSYEQYF.

DNA for the CDR3: TGTGCCAGCAGCCCTTTCCCACAGGGAGAAGCTTTCTTT. Amino acid sequence: CASSPFPQGEAFF. The J gene is TRBJ1-1, the V gene TRBV7-3; TRBD1 might be the D (6 bases). This CDR3 spans 13 amino acids. Germline CDR1 reads SGHTA; CDR2 reads FQGTGA. V was trimmed by 5 bases and J by 8 bases, leaving 15 bases between them.

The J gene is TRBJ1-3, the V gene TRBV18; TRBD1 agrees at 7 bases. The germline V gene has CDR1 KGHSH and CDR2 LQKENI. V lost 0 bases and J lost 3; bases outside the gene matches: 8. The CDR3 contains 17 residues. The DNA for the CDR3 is TGTGCCAGCTCACCACCAGGGACAGTCCGAGGTGGAAACACCATATATTTT. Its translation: CASSPPGTVRGGNTIYF.

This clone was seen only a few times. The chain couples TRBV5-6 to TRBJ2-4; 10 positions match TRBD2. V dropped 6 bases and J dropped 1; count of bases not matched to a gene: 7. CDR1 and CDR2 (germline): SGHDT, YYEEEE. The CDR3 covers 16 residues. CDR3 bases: TGTGCCAGCACTGACGGAGCGGGGGGGGCCAAAAACATTCAGTACTTC. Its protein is CASTDGAGGAKNIQYF.

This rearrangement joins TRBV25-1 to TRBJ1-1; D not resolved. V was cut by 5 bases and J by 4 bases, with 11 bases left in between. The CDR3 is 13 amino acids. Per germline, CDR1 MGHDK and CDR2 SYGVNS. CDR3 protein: CASSRNPGTEAFF. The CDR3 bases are TGTGCCAGCAGTAGGAACCCCGGCACTGAAGCTTTCTTT.